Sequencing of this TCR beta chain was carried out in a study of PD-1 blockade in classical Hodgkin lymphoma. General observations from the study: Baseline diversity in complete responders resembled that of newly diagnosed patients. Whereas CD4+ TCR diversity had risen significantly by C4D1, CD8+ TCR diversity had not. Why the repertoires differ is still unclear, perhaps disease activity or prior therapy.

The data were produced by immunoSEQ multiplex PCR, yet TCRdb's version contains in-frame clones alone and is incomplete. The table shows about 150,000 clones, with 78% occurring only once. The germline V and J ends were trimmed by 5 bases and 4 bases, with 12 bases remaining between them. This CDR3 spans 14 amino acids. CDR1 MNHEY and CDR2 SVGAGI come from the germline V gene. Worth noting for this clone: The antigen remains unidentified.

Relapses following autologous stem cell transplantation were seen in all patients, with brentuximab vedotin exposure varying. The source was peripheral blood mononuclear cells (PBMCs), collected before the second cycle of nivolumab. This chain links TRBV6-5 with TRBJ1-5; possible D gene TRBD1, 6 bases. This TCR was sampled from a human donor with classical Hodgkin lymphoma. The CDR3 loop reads CASSEYQGNQPQHF. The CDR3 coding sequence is TGTGCCAGCAGTGAGTACCAGGGGAATCAGCCCCAGCATTTT.